This record covers a single TCR beta chain. TCRdb keeps only in-frame clones here, not all; method: immunoSEQ multiplex PCR. The sample lists 100,000 to 150,000 clones, around 80% occurring once. This sample was included in a study of blood T cell repertoires in COVID-19. Looking at the study overall: COVID-19 samples from acute and convalescent phases originated in the United States, Italy and Spain. T cells, B-cell-depleted T cells, or PBMCs provided the cDNA or gDNA that served as material.

Germline trimming cut 6 bases from V and 6 bases from J; bases unmatched to any gene: 7. The germline gives CDR1 SNHLY, CDR2 FYNNEI. The CDR3 is 15 residues long. This chain links TRBV2 with TRBJ2-1, with 11 bases that match TRBD2. This clonotype was obtained from a middle-aged man with active or convalescent COVID-19. What was sequenced was peripheral blood. CDR3 DNA: TGTGCCAGCAGCAGACTAGCGGGACGACGCAATGAGCAGTTCTTC. Translating gives CASSRLAGRRNEQFF.